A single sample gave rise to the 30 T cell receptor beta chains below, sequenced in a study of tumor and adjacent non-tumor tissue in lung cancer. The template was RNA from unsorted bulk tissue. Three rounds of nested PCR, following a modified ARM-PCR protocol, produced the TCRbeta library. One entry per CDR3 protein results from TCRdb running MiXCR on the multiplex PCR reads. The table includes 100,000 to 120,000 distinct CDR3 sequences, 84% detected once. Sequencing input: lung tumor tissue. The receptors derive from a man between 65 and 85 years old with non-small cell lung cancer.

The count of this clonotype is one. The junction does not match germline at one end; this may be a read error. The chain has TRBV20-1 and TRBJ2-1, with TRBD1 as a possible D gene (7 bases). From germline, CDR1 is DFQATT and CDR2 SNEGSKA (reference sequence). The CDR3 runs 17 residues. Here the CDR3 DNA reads TGCAGTGCTAGAGATCCCAGCAGGGGGGTCGGTTGGGATGAACAGTTCTTC. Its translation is CSARDPSRGVGWDEQFF.

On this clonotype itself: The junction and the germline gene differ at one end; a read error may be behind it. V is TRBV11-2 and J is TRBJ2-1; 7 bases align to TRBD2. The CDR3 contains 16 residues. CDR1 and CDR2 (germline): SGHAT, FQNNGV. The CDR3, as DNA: TGTGCCACCAGCTTAGGGTTCGGGAGGACCTATAATGAGCAGTTCTTC. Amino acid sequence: CATSLGFGRTYNEQFF.

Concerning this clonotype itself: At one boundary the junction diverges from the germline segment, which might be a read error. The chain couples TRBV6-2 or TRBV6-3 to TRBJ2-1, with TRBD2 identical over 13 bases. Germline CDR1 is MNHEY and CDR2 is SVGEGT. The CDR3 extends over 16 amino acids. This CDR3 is CANSSTSGGAVDKQFF. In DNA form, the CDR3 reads TGTGCCAACAGTAGTACTAGCGGGGGGGCGGTCGATAAGCAGTTCTTC.

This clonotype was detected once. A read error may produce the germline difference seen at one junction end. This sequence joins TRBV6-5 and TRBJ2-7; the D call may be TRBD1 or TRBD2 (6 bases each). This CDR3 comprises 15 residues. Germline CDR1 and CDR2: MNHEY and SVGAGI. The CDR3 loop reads CGSSYSTGTAYEQYF. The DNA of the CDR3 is TGTGGCAGCAGTTACTCAACAGGGACTGCCTACGAGCAGTACTTC.

CDR3 in amino acids: CSVWGMNPEQYF. The CDR3 DNA follows: TGCAGCGTCTGGGGGATGAACCCAGAGCAGTACTTC. The chain links TRBV29-1 to TRBJ2-7, with D perhaps TRBD1 or TRBD2 (5 bases each). This CDR3 has 12 residues. V was pared by 6 bases and J by 7 bases, with 16 bases between. The V gene's germline CDR1 is SQVTM and CDR2 ANQGSEA.

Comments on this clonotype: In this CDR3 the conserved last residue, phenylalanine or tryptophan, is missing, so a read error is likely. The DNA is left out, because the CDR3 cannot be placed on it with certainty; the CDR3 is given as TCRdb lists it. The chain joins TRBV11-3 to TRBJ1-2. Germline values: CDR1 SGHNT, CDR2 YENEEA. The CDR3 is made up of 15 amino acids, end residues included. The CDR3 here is CSSSLEHGRTYGYIL.

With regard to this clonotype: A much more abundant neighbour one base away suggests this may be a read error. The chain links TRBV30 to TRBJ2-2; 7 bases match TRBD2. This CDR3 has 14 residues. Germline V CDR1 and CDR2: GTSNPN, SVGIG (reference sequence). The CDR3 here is CAAAGTKNNGELFF. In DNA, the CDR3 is TGTGCCGCCGCCGGGACTAAGAACAACGGGGAGCTGTTTTTT.

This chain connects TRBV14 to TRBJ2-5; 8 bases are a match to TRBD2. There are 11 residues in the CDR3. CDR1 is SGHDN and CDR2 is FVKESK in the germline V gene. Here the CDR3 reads CVGSLAGTQYF. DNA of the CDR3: TGTGTCGGCAGCCTAGCGGGGACCCAGTACTTC.

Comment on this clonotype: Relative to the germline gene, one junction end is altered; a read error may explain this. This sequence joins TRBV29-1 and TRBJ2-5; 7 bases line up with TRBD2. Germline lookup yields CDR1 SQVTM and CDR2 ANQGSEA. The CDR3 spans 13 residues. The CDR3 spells CGVGGIFGDTQYF. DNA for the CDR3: TGCGGCGTGGGGGGGATTTTCGGGGATACCCAGTACTTC.

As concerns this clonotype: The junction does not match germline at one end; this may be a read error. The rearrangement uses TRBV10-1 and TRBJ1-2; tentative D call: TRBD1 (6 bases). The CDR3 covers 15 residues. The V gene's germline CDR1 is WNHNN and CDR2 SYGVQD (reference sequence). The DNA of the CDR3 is TGCGCCATCAGTGAATCGACAGGCCAACCCTACGGCTACACCTTC. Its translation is CAISESTGQPYGYTF.

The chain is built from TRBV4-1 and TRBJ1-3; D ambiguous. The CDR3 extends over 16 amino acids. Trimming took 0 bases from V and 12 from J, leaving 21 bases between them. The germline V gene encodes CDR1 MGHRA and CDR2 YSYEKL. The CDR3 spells CASSQDLLEAGNIIYF. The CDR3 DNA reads TGCGCCAGCAGCCAAGATCTTCTCGAGGCTGGAAATATCATATATTTT.

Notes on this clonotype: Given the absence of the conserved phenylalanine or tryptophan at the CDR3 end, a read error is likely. The CDR3 region has the DNA TGTGCCAGTAGCATGACAGGGGATAGTAATTCACTCCTCCACTAT. It yields the protein CASSMTGDSNSLLHY. V and J are TRBV5-4 and TRBJ1-6; 8 bases align to TRBD1. Germline loops: CDR1 SGHNT, CDR2 YYREEE (reference sequence). The CDR3 runs to 15 residues.

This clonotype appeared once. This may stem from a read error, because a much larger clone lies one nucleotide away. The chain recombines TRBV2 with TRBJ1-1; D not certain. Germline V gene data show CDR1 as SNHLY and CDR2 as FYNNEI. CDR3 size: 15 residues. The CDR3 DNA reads TGTGCCAGCAAGCGGCTGGTACAGTCGAACAGTGAAGCTTTCTTT. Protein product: CASKRLVQSNSEAFF.

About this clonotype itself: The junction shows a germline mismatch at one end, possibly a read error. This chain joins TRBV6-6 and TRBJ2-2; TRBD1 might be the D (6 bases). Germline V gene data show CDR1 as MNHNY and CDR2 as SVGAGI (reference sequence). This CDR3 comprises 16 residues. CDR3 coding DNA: TGTACCAGCAGTTACCGAGGGGGATGGGCCACCGGTGAGCTGTTTTTT. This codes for CTSSYRGGWATGELFF.

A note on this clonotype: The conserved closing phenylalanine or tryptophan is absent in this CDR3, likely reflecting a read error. CDR3 in amino acids: CVSRTGTGLVTDAFI. In nucleotides, the CDR3 is TGTGTCAGCAGGACCGGGACAGGGTTGGTCACTGACGCTTTCATT. The chain links TRBV6-5 to TRBJ1-1, with 9 bases lining up with TRBD1. The length of the CDR3 is 15 residues. Germline-derived CDR1 and CDR2 are MNHEY and SVGAGI.

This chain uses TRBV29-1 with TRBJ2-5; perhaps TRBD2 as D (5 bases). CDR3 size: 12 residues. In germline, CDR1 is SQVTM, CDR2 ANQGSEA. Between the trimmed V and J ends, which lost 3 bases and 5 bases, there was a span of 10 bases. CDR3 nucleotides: TGCAGCGTTGAGGGAGTGGGGGAGACCCAGTACTTC. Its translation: CSVEGVGETQYF.

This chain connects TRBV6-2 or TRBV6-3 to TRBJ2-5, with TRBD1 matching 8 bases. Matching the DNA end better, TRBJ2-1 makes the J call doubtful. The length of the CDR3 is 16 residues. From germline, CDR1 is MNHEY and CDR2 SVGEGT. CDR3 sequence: CASSPRRQGIRESQFF. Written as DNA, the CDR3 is TGTGCCAGCAGCCCCCGTAGACAGGGGATTCGGGAGTCCCAGTTCTTC.

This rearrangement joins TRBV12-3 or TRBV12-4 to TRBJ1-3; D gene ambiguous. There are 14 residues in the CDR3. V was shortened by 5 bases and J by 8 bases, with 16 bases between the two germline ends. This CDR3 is CASSPGFDVDTIYF. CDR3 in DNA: TGTGCCAGCAGTCCGGGGTTTGACGTAGACACCATATATTTT.

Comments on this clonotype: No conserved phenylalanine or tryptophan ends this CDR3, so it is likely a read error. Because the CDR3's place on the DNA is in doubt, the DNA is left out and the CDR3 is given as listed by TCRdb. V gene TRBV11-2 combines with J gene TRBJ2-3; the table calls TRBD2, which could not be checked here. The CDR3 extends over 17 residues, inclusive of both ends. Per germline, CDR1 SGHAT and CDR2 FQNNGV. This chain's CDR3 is CASSPRLAGGHRDMQYL.

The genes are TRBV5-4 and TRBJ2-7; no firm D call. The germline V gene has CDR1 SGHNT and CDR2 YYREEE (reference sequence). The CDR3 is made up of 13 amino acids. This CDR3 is CVGSLLVAREQYF. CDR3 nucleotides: TGTGTCGGCAGCCTTCTGGTGGCAAGGGAGCAGTACTTC.

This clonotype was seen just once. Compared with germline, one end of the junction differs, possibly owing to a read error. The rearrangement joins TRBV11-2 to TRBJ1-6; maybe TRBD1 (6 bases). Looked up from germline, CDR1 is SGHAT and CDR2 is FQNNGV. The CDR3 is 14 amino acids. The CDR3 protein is CSSCMRRGQSPLHF. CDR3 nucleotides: TGTTCCAGTTGTATGAGAAGGGGACAATCACCCCTCCACTTT.

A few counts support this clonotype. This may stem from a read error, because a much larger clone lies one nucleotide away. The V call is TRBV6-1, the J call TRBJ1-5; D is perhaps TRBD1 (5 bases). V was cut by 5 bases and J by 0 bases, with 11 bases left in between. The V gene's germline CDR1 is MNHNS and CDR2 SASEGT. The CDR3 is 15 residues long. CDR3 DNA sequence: TGTGCCAGCAGTAGAGGGGATGGTAGCAATCAGCCCCAGCATTTT. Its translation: CASSRGDGSNQPQHF.

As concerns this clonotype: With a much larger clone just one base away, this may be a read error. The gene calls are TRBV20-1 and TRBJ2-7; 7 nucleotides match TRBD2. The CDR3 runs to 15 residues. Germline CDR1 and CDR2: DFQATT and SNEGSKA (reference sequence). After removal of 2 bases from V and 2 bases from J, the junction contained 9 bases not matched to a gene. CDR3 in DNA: TGCAGTGCTAGACGGATTAGCGGGCTGACCTACGAGCAGTACTTC. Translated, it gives CSARRISGLTYEQYF.

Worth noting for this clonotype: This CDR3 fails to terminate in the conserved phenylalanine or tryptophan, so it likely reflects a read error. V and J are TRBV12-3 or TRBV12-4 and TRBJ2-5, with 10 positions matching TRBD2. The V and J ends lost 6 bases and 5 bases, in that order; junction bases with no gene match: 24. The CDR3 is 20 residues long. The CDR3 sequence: CASRKSDDPTSGLPQETQYS. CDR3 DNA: TGTGCCAGCAGAAAAAGCGACGACCCGACTAGCGGGCTTCCCCAGGAGACCCAGTACTCA.

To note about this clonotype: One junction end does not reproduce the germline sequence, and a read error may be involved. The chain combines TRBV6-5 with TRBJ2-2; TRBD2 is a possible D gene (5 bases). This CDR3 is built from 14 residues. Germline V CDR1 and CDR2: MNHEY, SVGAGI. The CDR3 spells CPSERHEATGELFF. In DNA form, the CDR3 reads TGTCCCAGCGAAAGGCATGAGGCCACCGGGGAGTTGTTTTTT.

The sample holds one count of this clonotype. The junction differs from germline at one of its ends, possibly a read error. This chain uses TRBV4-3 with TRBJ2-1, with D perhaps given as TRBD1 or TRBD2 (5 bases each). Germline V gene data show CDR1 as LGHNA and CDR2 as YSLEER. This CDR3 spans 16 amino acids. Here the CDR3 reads CASSQDSRDQDNELFF. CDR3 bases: TGCGCTAGCAGCCAAGATTCCCGGGATCAGGACAATGAGCTGTTCTTC.

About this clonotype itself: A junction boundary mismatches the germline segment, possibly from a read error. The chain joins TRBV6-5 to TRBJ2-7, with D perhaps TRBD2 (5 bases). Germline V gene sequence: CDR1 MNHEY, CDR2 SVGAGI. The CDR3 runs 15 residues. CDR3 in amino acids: CAVGRRLPGSYEQYF. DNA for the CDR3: TGTGCCGTCGGAAGGAGACTACCAGGCTCTTACGAGCAGTACTTT.

The CDR3 DNA follows: TGTGCCGTCGGAAGGAGACTAATAGGTTCTTACAAGCAGTACTTC. It yields the protein CAVGRRLIGSYKQYF. V is TRBV6-5 and J is TRBJ2-7, with a weak D call TRBD2 (5 bases). V lost 11 bases to trimming and J lost 8 bases, with 28 bases between them. Per germline, CDR1 MNHEY and CDR2 SVGAGI. CDR3 length: 15 amino acids.

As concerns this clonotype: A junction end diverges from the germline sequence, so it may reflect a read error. This CDR3 reads CASSPTGTDIIYGYTF. CDR3 sequence (DNA): TGTGCTAGCAGCCCTACCGGGACAGATATCATCTATGGCTACACCTTC. The chain carries TRBV4-2 and TRBJ1-2; 7 bases match TRBD1. The CDR3 spans 16 residues. Germline-derived CDR1 and CDR2 are LGHNA and YNFKEQ.

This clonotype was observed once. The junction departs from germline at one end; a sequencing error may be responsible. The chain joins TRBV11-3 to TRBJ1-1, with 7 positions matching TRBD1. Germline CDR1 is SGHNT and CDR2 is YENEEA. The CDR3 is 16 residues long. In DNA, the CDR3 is TGTGCCAGGAGCTTAAAGACAGGGTGGATGAACACTGAGGATTTCTTT. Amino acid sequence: CARSLKTGWMNTEDFF.